This TCR beta chain was sequenced during a study of early T cells in non-severe SARS-CoV-2 infection. Overall study context: Sequenced material consisted of bulk RNA (from unsorted whole blood), and chains were unpaired.

General study results and limits: Clonotype matching in VDJdb favored anti-spike CD8 responses and did not capture private and CD4 specificities.

As concerns this clonotype: Its antigen is not known.

TCRdb redid the calling of the 5' RACE reads with MiXCR, one entry per CDR3 protein. This table has 85,000 to 90,000 distinct CDR3 sequences, around 14% appearing once. The sample taken for sequencing was whole blood. The source of this sequence is an adult who was a healthcare worker with PCR-confirmed SARS-CoV-2 infection or an uninfected control (not recorded which).

The CDR3 nucleotides are TGCAGCGTTGTTCCCGGGACAGGTATCAATCTAGCCAAAAACATTCAGTACTTC. This encodes CSVVPGTGINLAKNIQYF. This chain uses TRBV29-1 with TRBJ2-4, with 8 bases that match TRBD1. V lost 4 bases and J lost 0; bases outside the gene matches: 14. The CDR3 is 18 residues long. Looked up from germline, CDR1 is SQVTM and CDR2 is ANQGSEA.